This is a list of T cell receptor beta chains from one sample in a study of graft-versus-host responses after intestinal transplantation. Antigens of these TCRs are unknown. The table came from immunoSEQ multiplex PCR; TCRdb's copy has only in-frame clones and leaves some out. The table has under 95,000 clones, around 90% seen once; the top ten hold around 0.3%. The sample here was unstimulated CD4+ T cells sorted from spleen or lymph node cells, taken before transplant. The source of these receptors is a human donor who was the organ donor for an intestinal transplant. Both conserved end residues are trimmed from each CDR3.

j_call v_call cdr3_aa
TRBJ2-7 TRBV7-9 ASSLNRRDEQY
TRBJ2-7 TRBV5-1 ASGLIAGESYEQY
TRBJ2-5 TRBV29-1 SVLALETQY
TRBJ2-2 TRBV2 ASDGRGGRSGELF
TRBJ1-1 TRBV5-1 ASSLGDRGQNTEAF
TRBJ1-2 TRBV27 ASSLIQGARGYT
TRBJ2-2 TRBV6-5 ASSYQTLNTGELF
TRBJ2-3 TRBV28 ASSSAGVDTQY
TRBJ2-2 TRBV7-3 ASSPRESGNTGELF
TRBJ1-5 TRBV5-4 ASSATPGSNQPQH
TRBJ2-3 TRBV2 ASRVDRFPDTQY
TRBJ2-1 TRBV18 ASSPSQSSYNEQF
TRBJ1-2 TRBV5-4 ASSLGSAWGYT
TRBJ2-3 TRBV5-5 ASSLVGGFLDTQY
TRBJ1-1 TRBV29-1 SVGEGGNTEAF
TRBJ2-1 TRBV6-1 ASSGAGTGLKDSYNEQF
TRBJ2-7 TRBV7-2 ASRSDRGIPSYEQY
TRBJ1-3 TRBV14 ASSPLQGRHSGNTIY
TRBJ2-2 TRBV2 ASSENRDRSGTGELF
TRBJ1-1 TRBV19 ASSIRDRGRDTEAF
TRBJ1-2 TRBV5-5 ASSLAEQSYT
TRBJ1-5 TRBV29-1 SVVTGNQPQH
TRBJ2-7 TRBV7-3 ASSLRDFSYEQY
TRBJ1-5 TRBV11-2 ASRRTRVSCQPQH
TRBJ2-7 TRBV7-3 ASSLGPRLKNEQY
TRBJ2-1 TRBV7-3 ASSLAAGGSTVYNYNEQF
TRBJ1-1 TRBV5-6 ARGDRENTEAF
TRBJ1-1 TRBV19 ASPSGVGEAF
TRBJ2-7 TRBV9 ASSGFGDTYEQY
TRBJ1-4 TRBV14 ASSQVTQGNEKLF
TRBJ1-1 TRBV4-1 ASWGRTADRAVNTEAF
TRBJ1-2 TRBV7-8 ASSLDREFGYT
TRBJ2-3 TRBV19 ASSTGRGSADTQY
TRBJ2-1 TRBV6-1 ASSVFYNEQF
TRBJ1-1 TRBV7-3 ASSSSGGPNTEAF
TRBJ1-2 TRBV7-9 ASSLFPLIYGYT
TRBJ1-1 TRBV9 ASSGGQPNTEAF
TRBJ2-3 TRBV14 ASSQDRASGSTDTQY
TRBJ2-5 TRBV5-1 ASSLGLAGETQY
TRBJ2-2 TRBV4-3 ASSQSRGGGFTGELF
TRBJ2-2 TRBV18 ASSPEQRSGELF
TRBJ2-7 TRBV30 AWSVHSYYEQY
TRBJ2-1 TRBV9 ASSWDSLDEQF
TRBJ2-5 TRBV7-2 ASSLGGRRETQY
TRBJ2-2 TRBV6-1 ASSGQGTGELF
TRBJ2-1 TRBV6-6 ASTPHPGEQF
TRBJ1-1 TRBV6-1 ASRGDRWTEAF
TRBJ2-1 TRBV11-3 ASSQEAGSSYNEQF
TRBJ1-1 TRBV11-2 ASSPWGTNNTEAF
TRBJ2-6 TRBV11-3 ASSTRTAWANVLT
TRBJ2-5 TRBV12-2 ASRREPFWETQY
TRBJ1-2 TRBV2 ASSVSYGYT
TRBJ2-3 TRBV7-3 ASSRTGGRTDTQY
- TRBV7-9 ASSTGGGNYEQY